This entry lists 15 T cell receptor beta chains sequenced from one sample in a study of cytomegalovirus exposure and HLA in healthy donors. With 60 Vbeta and 13 Jbeta primers, the PCR was carried out. TCRdb's copy holds only in-frame clones and misses some; the assay was immunoSEQ multiplex PCR. The profile shows about 260,000 clones, approximately 70% of them singletons. Material for sequencing was PBMCs. The receptors here all came from a female donor in good health and CMV-seronegative.

The J gene is TRBJ2-7, the V gene TRBV2; 12 bases fit TRBD2. The CDR3 sequence is 15 residues long. The J segment lost 2 bases and the V segment lost 6 bases, leaving 5 bases of the junction unmatched. CDR1 is SNHLY, CDR2 FYNNEI, per germline. The DNA for the CDR3 is TGTGCCAGCAGCCAAGGACTAGCGGGACCCTACGAGCAGTACTTC. Its protein is CASSQGLAGPYEQYF.

The chain couples TRBV21-1 to TRBJ1-1; TRBD1 is the table's D call and was not checked against the DNA. TRBV21-1 is reported as a pseudogene. The CDR3 has 12 amino acids. The CDR3 reads CASNSGADEAFF. DNA of the CDR3: TGTGCCAGCAACTCAGGGGCGGATGAAGCTTTCTTT.

This clone has more than one count but fewer than ten. The chain employs TRBV27 and TRBJ1-5, with a possible D match to TRBD1 (6 bases). The CDR3 is 14 amino acids. Germline lookup yields CDR1 MNHEY and CDR2 SMNVEV (reference sequence). Trimming removed 2 bases at V and 7 bases at J, with 12 bases between. CDR3 sequence: CASSLRQGNQPQHF. The CDR3 nucleotides are TGTGCCAGCAGTTTACGGCAGGGGAACCAGCCCCAGCATTTT.

This chain links TRBV11-2 with TRBJ2-2, with TRBD2 matching over 7 bases. CDR1 SGHAT and CDR2 FQNNGV come from the germline V gene. Trimming took 2 bases from V and 6 from J; bases not matched to a gene: 12. The CDR3 totals 17 residues. CDR3 in DNA: TGTGCCAGCAGCTTAAGTTGGGCGGGAGAAGGGGCCGGGGAGCTGTTTTTT. This codes for CASSLSWAGEGAGELFF.

The J gene is TRBJ2-1, the V gene TRBV25-1, with TRBD2 matching over 7 bases. This CDR3 comprises 16 residues. CDR1 and CDR2 (germline): MGHDK, SYGVNS. V was pared by 7 bases and J by 0 bases, with 9 bases of the junction left unmatched. CDR3 region: CASTDPGGSSYNEQFF. The CDR3 DNA reads as TGTGCCAGCACAGATCCCGGGGGGTCCTCCTACAATGAGCAGTTCTTC. Looking up the rest from reference TRBV25-1 and TRBJ2-1 gives the full variable domain: EADIYQTPRYLVIGTGKKITLECSQTMGHDKMYWYQQDPGMELHLIHYSYGVNSTEKGDLSSESTVSRIRTEHFPLTLESARPSHTSQYLCASTDPGGSSYNEQFFGPGTRLTVL.

V and J are TRBV9 and TRBJ2-1; the D is unclear. This CDR3 is 12 amino acids long. Germline CDR1 and CDR2: SGDLS and YYNGEE. Trimming removed 6 bases from V and 3 bases from J, with 7 bases in between. This chain's CDR3 is CASTTGYNEQFF. CDR3 DNA: TGTGCCAGCACAACTGGCTACAATGAGCAGTTCTTC.

V usage is TRBV6-1 and J usage is TRBJ2-5, with TRBD1 matching over 7 bases. The V segment lost 2 bases and the J segment 4 bases; nucleotides outside the gene matches: 4. Germline assignment: CDR1 MNHNS and CDR2 SASEGT. This CDR3 is 14 amino acids long. As DNA, the CDR3 is TGTGCCAGCAGTGAACGAGGGGGCGGAGAGACCCAGTACTTC. It encodes CASSERGGGETQYF.

The chain links TRBV11-1 to TRBJ2-2; D is perhaps TRBD2 (7 bases). Germline V CDR1 and CDR2: SGHAT, FQDESV (reference sequence). Deletions cut 5 bases from V and 1 base from J, with 17 bases between. The CDR3 runs to 17 residues. This CDR3 is CASSPGNRGGNTGELFF. The CDR3 region has the DNA TGTGCCAGCAGCCCAGGCAATAGGGGGGGGAACACCGGGGAGCTGTTTTTT. The entire variable domain, with the rest obtained from reference TRBV11-1 and TRBJ2-2, is as follows: EAEVAQSPRYKITEKSQAVAFWCDPISGHATLYWYRQILGQGPELLVQFQDESVVDDSQLPKDRFSAERLKGVDSTLKIQPAELGDSAMYLCASSPGNRGGNTGELFFGEGSRLTVL.

The V and J genes are TRBV2 and TRBJ2-4; TRBD2 agrees at 11 bases. Germline V gene lookup returns CDR1 SNHLY and CDR2 FYNNEI. This CDR3 region has 17 residues. V lost 6 bases and J lost 4; bases outside the gene matches: 11. The chain's CDR3 is CASSLTPGLAEKNIQYF. The CDR3 nucleotides are TGTGCCAGCAGCCTAACCCCGGGACTAGCGGAAAAAAACATTCAGTACTTC.

This clone occurred a few times. The CDR3 loop is CASRGRGDTQYF. Here the CDR3 DNA reads TGTGCCAGCAGGGGGCGCGGAGATACGCAGTATTTT. V is TRBV11-3 and J is TRBJ2-3, with TRBD1 as a possible D gene (5 bases). Looked up from germline, CDR1 is SGHNT and CDR2 is YENEEA. Trimming cost V 6 bases and J 5 bases, with 9 bases left between them. CDR3 length: 12 residues.

This sequence joins TRBV27 and TRBJ2-5; 15 bases agree with TRBD2. J lost 5 bases, V lost 6 bases, and 1 base had no gene match. Looked up from germline, CDR1 is MNHEY and CDR2 is SMNVEV (reference sequence). The CDR3 is 14 residues long. CDR3 in amino acids: CASRGLAGGETQYF. The CDR3 coding sequence is TGTGCCAGCAGAGGACTAGCGGGAGGGGAGACCCAGTACTTC.

This rearrangement joins TRBV7-9 to TRBJ2-7; 8 nucleotides line up with TRBD2. V lost 3 bases, J lost 3 bases, and 4 bases stayed unmatched. The CDR3 sequence is 14 residues long. Germline V lookup: CDR1 SEHNR, CDR2 FQNEAQ (reference sequence). For the CDR3, the DNA is TGTGCCAGCAGCTTGATGGCGGGAGGCTACGAGCAGTACTTC. Translation gives CASSLMAGGYEQYF.

The V call is TRBV30, the J call TRBJ2-7; 11 bases are a match to TRBD2. Trimming took 1 base from V and 4 from J; bases not matched to a gene: 6. The germline gives CDR1 GTSNPN, CDR2 SVGIG (reference sequence). The CDR3 spans 15 residues. CDR3 protein: CAWSGRLAGPYEQYF. CDR3 bases: TGTGCCTGGAGTGGGCGACTAGCGGGGCCTTACGAGCAGTACTTC.

A few counts support this clone. The chain is built from TRBV30 and TRBJ1-1, with D hard to call. V was clipped by 2 bases and J by 5 bases, with 18 bases between them. CDR3 size: 15 residues. Per the germline V gene, CDR1 is GTSNPN and CDR2 is SVGIG (reference sequence). The CDR3 bases are TGTGCCTGGAGTCACTCGTGGTATGGAGATACTGAAGCTTTCTTT. Translated: CAWSHSWYGDTEAFF. The full variable domain, its missing parts supplied by reference TRBV30 and TRBJ1-1, is SQTIHQWPATLVQPVGSPLSLECTVEGTSNPNLYWYRQAAGRGLQLLFYSVGIGQISSEVPQNLSASRPQDRQFILSSKKLLLSDSGFYLCAWSHSWYGDTEAFFGQGTRLTVV.

This chain links TRBV5-4 with TRBJ2-5, with 9 bases lining up with TRBD1. V gave up 5 bases and J gave up 1 base; unmatched junction bases: 9. The germline gives CDR1 SGHNT, CDR2 YYREEE (reference sequence). The CDR3 length is 16 residues. This CDR3 reads CASRPGQGRVQETQYF. CDR3 DNA: TGTGCCAGCAGGCCCGGACAGGGGAGGGTCCAAGAGACCCAGTACTTC.